This T cell receptor (beta chain) comes out of a study of blood T cell repertoires in COVID-19. About the study: Material from acute and convalescent COVID-19 was sourced from the United States, Italy and Spain. PBMCs, B-cell-depleted T cells, or T cells provided the cDNA or gDNA that made up the material.

V was clipped by 6 bases and J by 6 bases, with 17 bases between them. Per germline, CDR1 MNHEY and CDR2 SVGAGI. There are 14 residues in the CDR3. Some clones are missing from TCRdb's copy, which holds only in-frame ones; the method was immunoSEQ multiplex PCR. This sample carries around 50,000 clones, approximately 90% of them seen once, and the ten largest clones take 5% to 6.5%. This TCR came from a man between 65 and 85 years old with acute or convalescent COVID-19. The sequenced material came from peripheral blood. The rearrangement uses TRBV6-5 and TRBJ1-2, with D possibly matching TRBD1 (6 bases). CDR3 residues: CASSARGRYDGYTF. CDR3 coding DNA: TGTGCCAGCAGCGCCAGGGGTCGGTACGATGGCTACACCTTC.